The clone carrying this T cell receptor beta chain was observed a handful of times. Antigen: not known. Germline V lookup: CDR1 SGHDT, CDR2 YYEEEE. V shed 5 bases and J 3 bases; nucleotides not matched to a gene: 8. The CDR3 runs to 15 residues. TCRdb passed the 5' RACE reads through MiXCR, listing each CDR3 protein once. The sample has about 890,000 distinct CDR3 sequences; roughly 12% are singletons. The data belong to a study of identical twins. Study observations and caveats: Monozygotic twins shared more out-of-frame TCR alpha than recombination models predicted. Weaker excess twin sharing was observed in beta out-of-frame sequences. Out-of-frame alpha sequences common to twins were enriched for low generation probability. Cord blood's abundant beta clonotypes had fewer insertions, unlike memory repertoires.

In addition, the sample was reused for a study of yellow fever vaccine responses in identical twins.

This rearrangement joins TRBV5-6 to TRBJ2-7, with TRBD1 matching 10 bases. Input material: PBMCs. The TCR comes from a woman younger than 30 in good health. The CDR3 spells CASRIRDRGFYEQYF. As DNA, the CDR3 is TGTGCCAGCAGGATCCGGGACAGGGGTTTCTACGAGCAGTACTTC.